This T cell receptor (beta chain) came from a study of T cell responses to AZD1222 COVID-19 vaccine. Across the study: Second doses were pooled across both intervals (about 4 or about 12 weeks). Study outcomes and limitations: Unmutated regions of variants are reportedly targeted by nearly half of spike-specific TCRs.

TCRdb's table, derived via immunoSEQ multiplex PCR, lists solely in-frame clones and lacks some. This sample has roughly 100,000 clones; about 93% occur once, and the top ten carry around 5%. Germline trimming cut 9 bases from V and 10 bases from J; bases unmatched to any gene: 8. The CDR3 is 12 amino acids. CDR1 and CDR2 (germline): SNHLY, FYNNEI. With respect to this clone: What it binds is unknown.

The source is an adult in good health. The material sequenced was peripheral blood, taken on day 0 of AZD1222 vaccination. This rearrangement joins TRBV2 to TRBJ1-1; 10 bases match TRBD1. The chain's CDR3 is CARGTGADGAFF. The CDR3 coding sequence is TGTGCCAGAGGGACAGGGGCCGATGGAGCTTTCTTT.